This section outlines one T cell receptor (beta chain) sequence together with its context. Its specificity is unknown. The data derive from a study of shared clonotypes between healthy human individuals. Profiling relied on immunoSEQ multiplex PCR, and the TCRdb table lists in-frame clones only, not all of them. The sample holds roughly 2,500,000 clones, over 85% seen once. General study points: Larger estimated richness was generally seen in naive subsets than in memory subsets. The study found about 5.1% of naive CD4 clonotypes shared across a few donors.

The TCR originated in a man aged 18 to 30 in good health. Some clones in this sample may be carry-over from other donors' samples. The sample comprised naive CD4+ T cells from PBMCs. Documented subset: CD45RA+ positively selected.

The CDR3 DNA sequence: TGTGCCAGCAGCCTCTCAATGTGGACAGCAAACACCGGGGAGCTGTTTTTT. Translated: CASSLSMWTANTGELFF. V is TRBV5-6 and J is TRBJ2-2; possible D gene TRBD1, 6 bases. The CDR3 loop spans 17 amino acids. V gave up 4 bases and J gave up 2 bases, with 18 bases separating them. Germline CDR1 and CDR2: SGHDT and YYEEEE.